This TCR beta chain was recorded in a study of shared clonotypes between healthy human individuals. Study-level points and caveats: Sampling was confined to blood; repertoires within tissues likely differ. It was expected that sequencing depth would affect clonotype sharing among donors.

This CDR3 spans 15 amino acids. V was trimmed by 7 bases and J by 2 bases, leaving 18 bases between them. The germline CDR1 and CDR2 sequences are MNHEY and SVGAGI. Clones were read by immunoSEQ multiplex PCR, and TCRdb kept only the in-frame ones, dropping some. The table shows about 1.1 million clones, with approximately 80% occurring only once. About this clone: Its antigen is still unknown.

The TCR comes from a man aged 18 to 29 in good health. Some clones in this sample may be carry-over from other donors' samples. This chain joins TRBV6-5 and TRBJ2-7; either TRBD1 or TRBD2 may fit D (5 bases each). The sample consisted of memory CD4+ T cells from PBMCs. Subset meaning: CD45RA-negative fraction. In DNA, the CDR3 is TGTGCCAGCAACGACCGGGGCAGGCCTCCCTACGAGCAGTACTTC. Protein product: CASNDRGRPPYEQYF.